Each of the 17 T cell receptor beta chains below was sequenced from the same sample in a study of cytomegalovirus exposure and HLA in healthy donors (dated by TCRdb to the late 2010s). Libraries were made using the immunoSEQ multiplex PCR assay. For the multiplex PCR, a mixture combining 60 forward primers for TCR Vbeta segments and 13 reverse primers for TCR Jbeta segments was used. TCRdb took over this immuneACCESS table, retaining in-frame rearrangements with V and J assigned. Such tables are incomplete; in checked studies, under half of the missing clones stem from an unresolved V gene, and the remainder is unexplained. The table for this sample lists 150,000 to 250,000 clones. Of the sample, approximately 0.74% falls within the top ten clones. Material: PBMCs. Every receptor here comes from a boy aged 5-17 years in good health and CMV-seronegative.

The V gene is TRBV7-8, the J gene TRBJ2-7; D is perhaps TRBD1 (6 bases). The germline CDR1 and CDR2 sequences are SGHVS and FQNEAQ. Trimming left V 3 bases short and J 6 bases short, with 15 bases between. CDR3 size: 14 residues. CDR3 amino acids: CASSFTGTPREQYF. The DNA of the CDR3 is TGTGCCAGCAGCTTCACAGGGACCCCTCGCGAGCAGTACTTC.

The CDR3 nucleotides are TGTGCCAGCAGCCGGGGACAGACCTCGAACACCGGGGAGCTGTTTTTT. Its protein is CASSRGQTSNTGELFF. The rearrangement joins TRBV5-4 to TRBJ2-2; TRBD1 agrees at 7 bases. The V gene's germline CDR1 is SGHNT and CDR2 YYREEE (reference sequence). The CDR3 consists of 16 residues. J lost 0 bases, V lost 4 bases, and 6 bases had no gene match.

V and J are TRBV4-1 and TRBJ2-7; TRBD1 is a possible D gene (5 bases). Trimming left V 2 bases short and J 6 bases short, with 14 bases between. The length of the CDR3 is 14 residues. Germline CDR1 and CDR2: MGHRA and YSYEKL. CDR3 bases: TGCGCCAGCAGCCAACGAGTCCTTAGGGGCGAGCAGTACTTC. This gives the protein CASSQRVLRGEQYF.

The chain links TRBV7-9 to TRBJ2-3; TRBD2 is a possible D gene (5 bases). V was pared by 3 bases and J by 0 bases, with 7 bases between. CDR1 and CDR2 (germline): SEHNR, FQNEAQ (reference sequence). The CDR3 contains 14 residues. The CDR3 loop reads CASSFGVSTDTQYF. The CDR3 region has the DNA TGTGCCAGCAGCTTCGGGGTTAGCACAGATACGCAGTATTTT.

This chain links TRBV2 with TRBJ1-1; perhaps TRBD1 as D (6 bases). Germline assignment: CDR1 SNHLY and CDR2 FYNNEI. V lost 5 bases and J lost 5, with 12 bases in between. CDR3 size: 13 residues. In nucleotides, the CDR3 is TGTGCCAGCAGTCACAGGGTTAATACTGAAGCTTTCTTT. Translating gives CASSHRVNTEAFF. Filled out from reference TRBV2 and TRBJ1-1, the complete variable domain reads EPEVTQTPSHQVTQMGQEVILRCVPISNHLYFYWYRQILGQKVEFLVSFYNNEISEKSEIFDDQFSVERPDGSNFTLKIRSTKLEDSAMYFCASSHRVNTEAFFGQGTRLTVV.

The V call is TRBV25-1, the J call TRBJ2-5; 7 bases are shared with TRBD2. Looked up from germline, CDR1 is MGHDK and CDR2 is SYGVNS. The CDR3 loop spans 14 amino acids. The V and J ends lost 1 base and 5 bases, in that order; junction bases with no gene match: 4. The CDR3 bases are TGTGCCAGCAGTGAATTGGGGGGGACGGAGACCCAGTACTTC. Translated: CASSELGGTETQYF.

J is TRBJ1-2 and V is TRBV19; a possible D gene is TRBD1 (6 bases). V was shortened by 5 bases and J by 8 bases, with 15 bases between the two germline ends. The CDR3 is 13 residues long. From germline, CDR1 is LNHDA and CDR2 SQIVND (reference sequence). The DNA of the CDR3 is TGTGCCAGTAGTGCTGACAGGATAGGCGGCTACACCTTC. Protein: CASSADRIGGYTF.

This chain connects TRBV2 to TRBJ2-4; 8 bases align to TRBD1. The J segment lost 8 bases and the V segment lost 5 bases, leaving 11 bases of the junction unmatched. CDR3 length: 15 amino acids. CDR1 is SNHLY, CDR2 FYNNEI, per germline. The CDR3 DNA reads as TGTGCCAGCAGTATTGGGACAGGCGGTCTGGACATTCAGTACTTC. It specifies CASSIGTGGLDIQYF.

The V gene is TRBV4-1, the J gene TRBJ2-5, with 11 bases fitting TRBD2. J lost 0 bases, V lost 6 bases, and 6 bases had no gene match. Germline values: CDR1 MGHRA, CDR2 YSYEKL. This CDR3 is 16 amino acids long. The CDR3 here is CASSPLAGDYQETQYF. The CDR3 nucleotides are TGCGCCAGCAGTCCACTAGCGGGGGATTACCAAGAGACCCAGTACTTC.

The gene calls are TRBV28 and TRBJ1-1, with D uncertain. This CDR3 region has 13 residues. Trimming shortened V by 3 bases and J by 1 base, and 6 bases separated the two germline ends. Germline V lookup: CDR1 MDHEN, CDR2 SYDVKM. CDR3 loop: CASSLRENTEAFF. CDR3 nucleotides: TGTGCCAGCAGTTTGAGGGAGAACACTGAAGCTTTCTTT.

This chain uses TRBV19 with TRBJ1-1; D call uncertain. Trimming stripped 6 bases from V and 5 bases from J, with 16 bases between. The CDR3 is 14 amino acids. Germline V gene sequence: CDR1 LNHDA, CDR2 SQIVND (reference sequence). The CDR3 protein is CASRMDWAGTEAFF. In DNA, the CDR3 is TGTGCCAGTAGGATGGACTGGGCGGGAACTGAAGCTTTCTTT.

CDR3 sequence reads: CASSEGTGGLRQYF. Written as DNA, the CDR3 is TGTGCCAGCAGTGAAGGCACAGGGGGTTTAAGGCAGTACTTC. V is TRBV6-1 and J is TRBJ2-7; 8 nucleotides align to TRBD1. Per the germline V gene, CDR1 is MNHNS and CDR2 is SASEGT. The CDR3 covers 14 residues. The V segment lost 1 base and the J segment 9 bases; nucleotides outside the gene matches: 8.

V gene TRBV7-8 combines with J gene TRBJ2-1; TRBD2 matches 8 bases. The CDR3 has 16 residues. The V segment lost 6 bases and the J segment 10 bases; nucleotides outside the gene matches: 17. Per germline, CDR1 SGHVS and CDR2 FQNEAQ. The CDR3 spells CASSQVRLAGVGEQFF. DNA for the CDR3: TGTGCCAGCAGTCAAGTCCGGCTAGCGGGTGTGGGGGAGCAGTTCTTC.

The J gene is TRBJ2-1, the V gene TRBV28, with D unresolved. V lost 3 bases and J lost 9, with 9 bases in between. Germline CDR1 MDHEN, CDR2 SYDVKM. This CDR3 is 12 amino acids long. CDR3 in amino acids: CASSLGIGEQFF. CDR3 in DNA: TGTGCCAGCAGTTTGGGCATAGGTGAGCAGTTCTTC.

The J gene is TRBJ1-5, the V gene TRBV18; unclear D gene. Deletions cut 6 bases from V and 7 bases from J, with 19 bases between. Germline CDR1 is KGHSH and CDR2 is LQKENI. CDR3 size: 15 residues. The chain's CDR3 is CASSLQTTRVQPQHF. The CDR3 DNA reads TGTGCCAGCTCTCTCCAGACAACCCGAGTACAGCCCCAGCATTTT.

The chain recombines TRBV4-1 with TRBJ2-6; 7 bases are a match to TRBD1. Germline V gives CDR1 MGHRA, CDR2 YSYEKL. The J segment lost 3 bases and the V segment lost 4 bases, leaving 9 bases of the junction unmatched. The CDR3 sequence is 17 residues long. The CDR3 DNA is TGCGCCAGCAGCCCAAGACAGGGTTTTAATGGGGCCAACGTCCTGACTTTC. This encodes CASSPRQGFNGANVLTF.

The V call is TRBV28, the J call TRBJ2-7; 9 bases are shared with TRBD2. The V segment lost 10 bases and the J segment 0 bases; nucleotides outside the gene matches: 4. This CDR3 is built from 13 residues. In germline, CDR1 is MDHEN, CDR2 SYDVKM. This chain's CDR3 is CATAGGPSYEQYF. The CDR3 bases are TGTGCCACCGCGGGGGGGCCCTCCTACGAGCAGTACTTC.